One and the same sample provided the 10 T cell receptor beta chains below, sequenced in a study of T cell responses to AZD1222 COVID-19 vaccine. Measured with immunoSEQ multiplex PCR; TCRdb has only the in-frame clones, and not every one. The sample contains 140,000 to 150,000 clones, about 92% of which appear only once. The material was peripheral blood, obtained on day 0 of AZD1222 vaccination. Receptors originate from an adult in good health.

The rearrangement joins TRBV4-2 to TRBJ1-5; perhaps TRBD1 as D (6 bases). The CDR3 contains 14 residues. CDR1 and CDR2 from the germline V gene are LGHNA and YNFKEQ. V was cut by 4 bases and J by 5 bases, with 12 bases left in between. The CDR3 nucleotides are TGTGCCAGCAGCCCGGGGACAAGTTATCAGCCCCAGCATTTT. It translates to CASSPGTSYQPQHF.

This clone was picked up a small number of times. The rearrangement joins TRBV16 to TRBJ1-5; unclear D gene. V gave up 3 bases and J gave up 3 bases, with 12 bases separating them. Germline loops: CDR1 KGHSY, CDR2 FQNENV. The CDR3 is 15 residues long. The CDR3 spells CASSHRRSDNQPQHF. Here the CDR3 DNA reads TGTGCCAGCAGCCATAGACGATCAGACAATCAGCCCCAGCATTTT.

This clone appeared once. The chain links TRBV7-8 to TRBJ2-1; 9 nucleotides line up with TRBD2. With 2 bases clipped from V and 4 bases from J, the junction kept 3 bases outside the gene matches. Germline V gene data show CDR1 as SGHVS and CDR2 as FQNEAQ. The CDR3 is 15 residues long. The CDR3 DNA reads TGTGCCAGCAGCTTAAGGACTAGCGCTTACAATGAGCAGTTCTTC. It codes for CASSLRTSAYNEQFF.

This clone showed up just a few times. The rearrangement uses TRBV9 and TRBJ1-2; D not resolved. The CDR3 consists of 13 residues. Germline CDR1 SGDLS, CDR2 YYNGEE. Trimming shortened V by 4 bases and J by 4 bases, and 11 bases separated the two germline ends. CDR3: CASSPDGLYGYTF. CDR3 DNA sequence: TGTGCCAGCAGCCCCGACGGGCTCTATGGCTACACCTTC.

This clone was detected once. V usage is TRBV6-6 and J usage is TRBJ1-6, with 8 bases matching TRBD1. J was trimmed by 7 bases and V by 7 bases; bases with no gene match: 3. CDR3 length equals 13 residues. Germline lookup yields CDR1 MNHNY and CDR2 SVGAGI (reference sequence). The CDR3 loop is CASNGQGNSPLHF. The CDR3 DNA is TGTGCCAGCAACGGACAGGGAAATTCACCCCTCCACTTT.

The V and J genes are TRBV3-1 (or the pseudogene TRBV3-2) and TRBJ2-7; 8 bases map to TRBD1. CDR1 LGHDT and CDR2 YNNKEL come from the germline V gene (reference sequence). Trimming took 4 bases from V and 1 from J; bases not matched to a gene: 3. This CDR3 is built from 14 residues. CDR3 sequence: CASSPGGRSYEQYF. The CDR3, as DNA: TGTGCCAGCAGCCCAGGGGGCAGGTCCTACGAGCAGTACTTC.

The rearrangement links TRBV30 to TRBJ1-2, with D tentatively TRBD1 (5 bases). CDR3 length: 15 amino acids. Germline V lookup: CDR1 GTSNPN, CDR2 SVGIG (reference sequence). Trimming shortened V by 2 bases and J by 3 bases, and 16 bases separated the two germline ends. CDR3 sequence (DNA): TGTGCCTGGAGTCAGGCCCTCTGGGGGGACTATGGCTACACCTTC. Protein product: CAWSQALWGDYGYTF.

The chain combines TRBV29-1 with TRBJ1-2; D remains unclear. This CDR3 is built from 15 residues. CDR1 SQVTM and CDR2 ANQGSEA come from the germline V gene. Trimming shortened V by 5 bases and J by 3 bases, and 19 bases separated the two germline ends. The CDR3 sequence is CSVFGRRDLYYGYTF. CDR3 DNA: TGCAGCGTTTTTGGCAGGAGAGACCTATACTATGGCTACACCTTC.

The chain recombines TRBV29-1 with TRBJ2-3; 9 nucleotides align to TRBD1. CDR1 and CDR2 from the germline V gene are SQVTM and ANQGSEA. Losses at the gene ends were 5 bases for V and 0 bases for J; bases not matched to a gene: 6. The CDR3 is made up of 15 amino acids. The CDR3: CSVSGTGTSTDTQYF. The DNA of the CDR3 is TGCAGCGTTTCCGGGACAGGGACTAGCACAGATACGCAGTATTTT.

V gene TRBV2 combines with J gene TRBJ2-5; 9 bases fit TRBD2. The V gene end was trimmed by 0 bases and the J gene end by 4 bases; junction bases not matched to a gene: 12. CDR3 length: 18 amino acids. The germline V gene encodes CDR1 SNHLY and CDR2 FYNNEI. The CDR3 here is CASSEALGGTSMGETQYF. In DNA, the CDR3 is TGTGCCAGCAGTGAAGCGCTTGGGGGGACTAGCATGGGAGAGACCCAGTACTTC.